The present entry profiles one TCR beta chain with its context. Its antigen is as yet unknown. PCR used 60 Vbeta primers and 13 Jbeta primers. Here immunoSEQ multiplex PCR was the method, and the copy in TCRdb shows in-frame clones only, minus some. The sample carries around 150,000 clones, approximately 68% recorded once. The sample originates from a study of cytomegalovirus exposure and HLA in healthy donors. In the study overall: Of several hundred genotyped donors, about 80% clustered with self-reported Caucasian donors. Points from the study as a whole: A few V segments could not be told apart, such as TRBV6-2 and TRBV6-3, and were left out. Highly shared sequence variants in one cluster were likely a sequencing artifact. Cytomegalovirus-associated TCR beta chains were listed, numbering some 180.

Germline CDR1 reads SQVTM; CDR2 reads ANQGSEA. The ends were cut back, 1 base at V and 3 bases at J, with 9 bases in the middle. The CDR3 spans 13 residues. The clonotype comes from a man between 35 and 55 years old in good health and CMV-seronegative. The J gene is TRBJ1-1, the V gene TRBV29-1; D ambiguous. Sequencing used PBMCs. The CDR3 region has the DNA TGCAGCGTTGAAGGGGCCGCTTACACTGAAGCTTTCTTT. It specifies CSVEGAAYTEAFF.